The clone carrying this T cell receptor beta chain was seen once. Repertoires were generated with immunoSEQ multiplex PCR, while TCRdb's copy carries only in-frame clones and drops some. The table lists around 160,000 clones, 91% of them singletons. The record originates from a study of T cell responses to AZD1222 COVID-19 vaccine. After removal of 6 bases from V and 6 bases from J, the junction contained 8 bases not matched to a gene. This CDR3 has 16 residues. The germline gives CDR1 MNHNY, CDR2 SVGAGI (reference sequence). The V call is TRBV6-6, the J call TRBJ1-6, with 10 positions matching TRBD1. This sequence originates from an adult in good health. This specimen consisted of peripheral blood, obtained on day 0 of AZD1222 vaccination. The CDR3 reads CASRKTGGSSNSPLHF. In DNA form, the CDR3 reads TGTGCCAGCAGGAAGACAGGGGGCTCTAGTAATTCACCCCTCCACTTT.